The 5 T cell receptor beta chains in this list originate from one sample, sequenced in a study of monozygotic twins with cystic fibrosis. Here immunoSEQ multiplex PCR was the method, and the copy in TCRdb shows in-frame clones only, minus some. The data show 9,500 to 14,000 clones, roughly 97% seen once. Sequencing was done on a sample of blood. Receptors originate from a boy younger than 18 with cystic fibrosis.

This sequence joins TRBV29-1 and TRBJ2-3; the D gene is possibly TRBD2 (6 bases). Trimming cost V 3 bases and J 3 bases, with 13 bases left between them. The CDR3 runs 14 residues. The germline CDR1 and CDR2 sequences are SQVTM and ANQGSEA. The CDR3 sequence: CSVEGGALTDTQYF. In DNA form, the CDR3 reads TGCAGCGTTGAGGGGGGAGCTCTTACAGATACGCAGTATTTT.

The chain carries TRBV7-9 and TRBJ2-7; 7 positions match TRBD2. J lost 0 bases, V lost 1 base, and 6 bases had no gene match. Germline values: CDR1 SEHNR, CDR2 FQNEAQ (reference sequence). The CDR3 contains 16 residues. This chain's CDR3 is CASSLVLAGVSYEQYF. DNA of the CDR3: TGTGCCAGCAGCTTAGTATTGGCGGGGGTCTCCTACGAGCAGTACTTC.

The rearrangement uses TRBV4-3 and TRBJ2-5; no clear D. Germline CDR1 LGHNA, CDR2 YSLEER. Trimming pared 0 bases from V and 1 base from J, leaving 9 bases between. The CDR3 covers 15 residues. The CDR3: CASSQDIMFQETQYF. CDR3 nucleotide sequence: TGCGCCAGCAGCCAAGATATCATGTTCCAAGAGACCCAGTACTTC.

This clone has just one count. The rearrangement links TRBV7-9 to TRBJ2-7; 10 bases agree with TRBD1. The trim removed 1 base at V and 4 bases at J, leaving 1 base unmatched. The CDR3 sequence is 14 residues long. From germline, CDR1 is SEHNR and CDR2 FQNEAQ (reference sequence). CDR3 amino acids: CASSLVGQGYEQYF. CDR3 bases: TGTGCCAGCAGCTTAGTGGGACAGGGGTACGAGCAGTACTTC.

This CDR3 is CASSSDRGSNQPQHF. In DNA, the CDR3 is TGTGCCAGCAGTTCAGACAGGGGAAGCAATCAGCCCCAGCATTTT. The J gene is TRBJ1-5, the V gene TRBV6-5; 8 bases map to TRBD1. The CDR3 consists of 15 residues. Unmatched junction bases numbered 3, after V lost 4 bases and J lost 1 base. CDR1 MNHEY and CDR2 SVGAGI come from the germline V gene.